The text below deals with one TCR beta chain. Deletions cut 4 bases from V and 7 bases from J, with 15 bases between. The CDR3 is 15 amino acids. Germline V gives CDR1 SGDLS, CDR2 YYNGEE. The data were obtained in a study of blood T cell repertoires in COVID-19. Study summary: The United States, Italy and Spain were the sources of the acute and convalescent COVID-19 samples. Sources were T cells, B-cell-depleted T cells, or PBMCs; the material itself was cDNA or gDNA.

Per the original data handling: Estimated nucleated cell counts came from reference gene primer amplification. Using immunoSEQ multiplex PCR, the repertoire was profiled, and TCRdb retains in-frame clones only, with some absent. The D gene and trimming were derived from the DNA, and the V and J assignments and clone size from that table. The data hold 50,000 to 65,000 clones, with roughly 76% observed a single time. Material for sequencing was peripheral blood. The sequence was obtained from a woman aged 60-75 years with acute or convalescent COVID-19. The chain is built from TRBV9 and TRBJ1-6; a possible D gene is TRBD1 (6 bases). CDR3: CASSPPGTLNSPLHF. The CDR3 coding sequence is TGTGCCAGCAGCCCCCCCGGGACATTAAATTCACCCCTCCACTTT.